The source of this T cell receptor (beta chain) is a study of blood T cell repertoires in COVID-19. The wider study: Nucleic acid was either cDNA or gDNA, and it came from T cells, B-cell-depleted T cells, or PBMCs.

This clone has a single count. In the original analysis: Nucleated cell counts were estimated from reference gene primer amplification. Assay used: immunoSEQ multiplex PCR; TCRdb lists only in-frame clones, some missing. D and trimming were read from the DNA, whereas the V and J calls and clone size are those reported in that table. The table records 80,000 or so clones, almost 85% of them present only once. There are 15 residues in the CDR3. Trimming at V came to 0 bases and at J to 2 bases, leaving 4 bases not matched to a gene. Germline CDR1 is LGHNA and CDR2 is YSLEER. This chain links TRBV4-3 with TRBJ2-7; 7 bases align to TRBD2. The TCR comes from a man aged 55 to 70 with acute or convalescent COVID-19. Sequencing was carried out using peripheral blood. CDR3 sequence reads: CASSQEGGSAYEQYF. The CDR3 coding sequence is TGCGCCAGCAGCCAAGAGGGCGGGAGCGCCTACGAGCAGTACTTC.